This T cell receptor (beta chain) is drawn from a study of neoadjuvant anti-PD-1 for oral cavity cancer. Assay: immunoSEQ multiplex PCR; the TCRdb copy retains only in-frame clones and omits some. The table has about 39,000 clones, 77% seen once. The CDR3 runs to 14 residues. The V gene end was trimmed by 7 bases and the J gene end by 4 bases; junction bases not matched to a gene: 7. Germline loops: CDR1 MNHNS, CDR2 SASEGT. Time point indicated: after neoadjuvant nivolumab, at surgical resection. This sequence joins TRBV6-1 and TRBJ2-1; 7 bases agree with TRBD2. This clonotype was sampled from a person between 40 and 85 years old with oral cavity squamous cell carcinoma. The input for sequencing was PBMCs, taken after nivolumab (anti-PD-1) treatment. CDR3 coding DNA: TGTGCCAGCACGCTAGCGGCCCTTTACAATGAGCAGTTCTTC. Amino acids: CASTLAALYNEQFF.